These 11 T cell receptor beta chains were all obtained from the same sample, sequenced in a study of beta chain features in type 1 diabetes. General observations from the study: All four CD4+ subsets from Type 1 diabetes patients carried moderately but significantly shorter TCRB CDR3s.

Sequenced material consisted of expressed TCRB transcripts (all of the isolated RNA was reverse transcribed). Profiling relied on immunoSEQ multiplex PCR, and the TCRdb table lists in-frame clones only, not all of them. The sample lists roughly 240,000 clones, 24% occurring once. Their cognate antigens are unknown. Sequencing was carried out using naive CD4+ T cells from blood. These receptors came from a woman younger than 45 with type 1 diabetes.

V is TRBV2 and J is TRBJ1-2; D is ambiguous. Germline V lookup: CDR1 SNHLY, CDR2 FYNNEI. Trimming took off 0 bases at V and 8 bases at J, with 13 bases between the two ends. The CDR3 loop spans 14 amino acids. CDR3 nucleotides: TGTGCCAGCAGTGAAGCAGTGTCAACGGGAGGCTACACCTTC. This translates into CASSEAVSTGGYTF. Variable domain in full (rest from reference TRBV2 and TRBJ1-2): EPEVTQTPSHQVTQMGQEVILRCVPISNHLYFYWYRQILGQKVEFLVSFYNNEISEKSEIFDDQFSVERPDGSNFTLKIRSTKLEDSAMYFCASSEAVSTGGYTFGSGTRLTVV.

The chain recombines TRBV18 with TRBJ1-1; D might be TRBD1 (6 bases). The germline V gene encodes CDR1 KGHSH and CDR2 LQKENI. The CDR3 consists of 12 residues. The V and J ends lost 6 bases and 7 bases respectively, with 12 bases between them. This CDR3 is CASSLQGVEAFF. The CDR3, as DNA: TGTGCCAGCTCTCTACAGGGCGTTGAAGCTTTCTTT.

This clone turned up a few times. This chain links TRBV14 with TRBJ2-1, with 8 bases matching TRBD2. The CDR3 has 13 amino acids. The ends lost 2 bases at V and 13 bases at J; junction bases unmatched: 7. Germline V gene sequence: CDR1 SGHDN, CDR2 FVKESK. The CDR3 here is CASSQPGGETQFF. The CDR3 DNA reads TGTGCCAGCAGCCAACCGGGAGGGGAGACTCAGTTCTTC.

The V gene is TRBV6-5, the J gene TRBJ2-7, with D possibly TRBD1 on 6 matching bases. V was clipped by 2 bases and J by 5 bases, with 16 bases between them. The germline gives CDR1 MNHEY, CDR2 SVGAGI. The CDR3 runs to 15 residues. The DNA of the CDR3 is TGTGCCAGCAGTTACGGGGGCAGGGAATGGCACGAGCAGTACTTC. Its protein product is CASSYGGREWHEQYF.

This clone was detected a few times. V usage is TRBV10-2 and J usage is TRBJ1-1; D is perhaps TRBD1 (5 bases). The germline gives CDR1 WSHSY, CDR2 SAAADI. The CDR3 extends over 13 amino acids. Trimming removed 2 bases at V and 5 bases at J, with 9 bases between. Written as DNA, the CDR3 is TGCGCCAGCAGTGAGGATAGGGGTACTGAAGCTTTCTTT. This encodes CASSEDRGTEAFF.

As regards this clone: A read error may produce the germline difference seen at one junction end. CDR3 bases: TGTGCCAGCAGTCCGGACTCCCACAATGAGCAGTTCTTC. This encodes CASSPDSHNEQFF. The V call is TRBV6-1, the J call TRBJ2-1, with D possibly matching TRBD2 (5 bases). CDR1 is MNHNS and CDR2 is SASEGT in the germline V gene. The CDR3 has 13 residues.

This clone was detected only a few times. The chain has TRBV7-9 and TRBJ2-1; D is perhaps TRBD2 (6 bases). The germline CDR1 and CDR2 sequences are SEHNR and FQNEAQ (reference sequence). V lost 2 bases and J lost 6, with 14 bases in between. CDR3 size: 15 residues. CDR3 sequence (DNA): TGTGCCAGCAGCTTAAGCCGCTCGGGGGTCAATGAGCAGTTCTTC. It encodes CASSLSRSGVNEQFF. Full variable domain (rest looked up from reference TRBV7-9 and TRBJ2-1): DTGVSQNPRHKITKRGQNVTFRCDPISEHNRLYWYRQTLGQGPEFLTYFQNEAQLEKSRLLSDRFSAERPKGSFSTLEIQRTEQGDSAMYLCASSLSRSGVNEQFFGPGTRLTVL.

The chain is built from TRBV18 and TRBJ1-3; unclear D gene. This CDR3 has 12 amino acids. Germline V lookup: CDR1 KGHSH, CDR2 LQKENI. Trimming cost V 5 bases and J 4 bases, with 6 bases left between them. Here the CDR3 reads CASSSPGNTIYF. The CDR3 coding sequence is TGTGCCAGCTCAAGCCCCGGAAACACCATATATTTT. Drawing the rest from reference TRBV18 and TRBJ1-3, the complete variable domain is NAGVMQNPRHLVRRRGQEARLRCSPMKGHSHVYWYRQLPEEGLKFMVYLQKENIIDESGMPKERFSAEFPKEGPSILRIQQVVRGDSAAYFCASSSPGNTIYFGEGSWLTVV.

J is TRBJ1-5 and V is TRBV28, with 9 bases that match TRBD1. Trimming removed 5 bases from V and 5 bases from J; junction bases left unmatched: 4. The CDR3 runs to 14 residues. Germline-derived CDR1 and CDR2 are MDHEN and SYDVKM. This CDR3 reads CASSTGQGDQPQHF. The CDR3 DNA reads TGTGCCAGCAGTACGGGACAGGGAGATCAGCCCCAGCATTTT. Supplemented by reference TRBV28 and TRBJ1-5, the full variable domain reads DVKVTQSSRYLVKRTGEKVFLECVQDMDHENMFWYRQDPGLGLRLIYFSYDVKMKEKGDIPEGYSVSREKKERFSLILESASTNQTSMYLCASSTGQGDQPQHFGDGTRLSIL.

This clone has only a few counts. The chain joins TRBV18 to TRBJ2-7; D gene uncertain. V lost 3 bases and J lost 10, with 16 bases in between. Germline CDR1 is KGHSH and CDR2 is LQKENI. The CDR3 contains 13 residues. The CDR3 loop is CASSPGSDQSQYF. CDR3 nucleotides: TGTGCCAGCTCACCGGGCTCTGACCAGTCTCAGTACTTC.

This clone has a handful of counts. The rearrangement links TRBV7-9 to TRBJ2-5, with 10 nucleotides matching TRBD2. CDR1 and CDR2 (germline): SEHNR, FQNEAQ (reference sequence). J lost 5 bases, V lost 5 bases, and 5 bases had no gene match. The CDR3 is 14 residues long. The CDR3 sequence: CASSPRTSGETQYF. CDR3 sequence (DNA): TGTGCCAGCAGCCCCCGGACTAGCGGTGAGACCCAGTACTTC.